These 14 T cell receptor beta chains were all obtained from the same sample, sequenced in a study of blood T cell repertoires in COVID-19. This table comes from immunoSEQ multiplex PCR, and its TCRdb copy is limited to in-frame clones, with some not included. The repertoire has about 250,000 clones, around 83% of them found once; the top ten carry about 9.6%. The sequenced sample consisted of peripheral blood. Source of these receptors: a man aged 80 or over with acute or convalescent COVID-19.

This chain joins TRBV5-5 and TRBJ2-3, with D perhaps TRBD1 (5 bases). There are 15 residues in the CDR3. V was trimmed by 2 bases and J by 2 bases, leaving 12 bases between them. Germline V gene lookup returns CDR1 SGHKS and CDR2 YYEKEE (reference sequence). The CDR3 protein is CASSFSGQLTDTQYF. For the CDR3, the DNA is TGTGCCAGCAGCTTTTCCGGACAACTCACAGATACGCAGTATTTT.

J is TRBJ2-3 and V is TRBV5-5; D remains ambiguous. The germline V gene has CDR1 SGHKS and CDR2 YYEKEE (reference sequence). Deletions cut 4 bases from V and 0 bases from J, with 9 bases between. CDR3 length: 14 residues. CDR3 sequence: CASSLSGSTDTQYF. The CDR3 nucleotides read TGTGCCAGCAGCCTATCCGGGAGCACAGATACGCAGTATTTT.

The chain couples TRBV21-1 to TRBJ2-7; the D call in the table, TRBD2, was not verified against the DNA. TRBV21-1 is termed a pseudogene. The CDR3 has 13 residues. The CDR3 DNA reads TGTGCCAGCATAAAGAAGCCCACCTACGAGCAGTACTTC. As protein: CASIKKPTYEQYF.

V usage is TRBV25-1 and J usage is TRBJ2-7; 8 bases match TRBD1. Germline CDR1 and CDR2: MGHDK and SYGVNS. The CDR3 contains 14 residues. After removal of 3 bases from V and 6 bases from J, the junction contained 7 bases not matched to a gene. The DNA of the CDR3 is TGTGCCAGCAGTGATTCACCGGGACAGGTCGAGCAGTACTTC. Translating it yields CASSDSPGQVEQYF.

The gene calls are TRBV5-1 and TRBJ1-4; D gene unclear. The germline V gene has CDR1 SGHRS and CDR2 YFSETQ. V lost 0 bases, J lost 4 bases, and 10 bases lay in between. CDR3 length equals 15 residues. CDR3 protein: CASSLAGGFNEKLFF. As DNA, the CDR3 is TGCGCCAGCAGCTTGGCCGGAGGCTTTAATGAAAAACTGTTTTTT.

The CDR3 sequence is CASSSLTDNDAFF. The CDR3 DNA sequence: TGTGCCAGCAGCTCTTTAACGGACAATGACGCTTTCTTT. V usage is TRBV5-5 and J usage is TRBJ1-1; TRBD1 is a possible D gene (5 bases). The V end lost 3 bases, the J end lost 11 bases, and 17 bases lay between the germline ends. Per germline, CDR1 SGHKS and CDR2 YYEKEE (reference sequence). The CDR3 length is 13 residues.

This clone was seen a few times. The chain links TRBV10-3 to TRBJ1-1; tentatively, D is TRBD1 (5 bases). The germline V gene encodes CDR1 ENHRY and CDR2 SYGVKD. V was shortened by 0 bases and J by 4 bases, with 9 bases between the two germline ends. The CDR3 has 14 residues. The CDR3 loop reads CAISESGGSTEAFF. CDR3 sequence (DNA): TGTGCCATCAGTGAGTCCGGGGGAAGCACTGAAGCTTTCTTT.

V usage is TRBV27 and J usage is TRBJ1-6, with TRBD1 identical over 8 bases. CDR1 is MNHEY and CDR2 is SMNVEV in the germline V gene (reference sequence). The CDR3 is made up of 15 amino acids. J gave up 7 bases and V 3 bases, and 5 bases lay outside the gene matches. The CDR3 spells CASSFQGAENSPLHF. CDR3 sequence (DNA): TGTGCCAGCAGTTTTCAGGGGGCAGAGAATTCACCCCTCCACTTT.

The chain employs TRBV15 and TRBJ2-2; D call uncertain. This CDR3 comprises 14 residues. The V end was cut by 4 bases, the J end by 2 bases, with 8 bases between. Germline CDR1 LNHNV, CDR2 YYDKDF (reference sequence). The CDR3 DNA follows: TGTGCCACCAGCAACAGAGTCAACACCGGGGAGCTGTTTTTT. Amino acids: CATSNRVNTGELFF.

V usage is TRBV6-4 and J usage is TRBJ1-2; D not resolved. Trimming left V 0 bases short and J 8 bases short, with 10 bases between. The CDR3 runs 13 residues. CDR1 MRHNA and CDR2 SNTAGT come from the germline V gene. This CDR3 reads CASSDSIGYGYTF. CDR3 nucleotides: TGTGCCAGCAGTGACTCGATCGGGTACGGCTACACCTTC.

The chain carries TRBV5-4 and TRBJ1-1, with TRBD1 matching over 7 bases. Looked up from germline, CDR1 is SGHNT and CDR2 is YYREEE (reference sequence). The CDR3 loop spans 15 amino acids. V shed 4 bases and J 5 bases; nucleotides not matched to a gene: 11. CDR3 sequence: CASSAPGGRGTEAFF. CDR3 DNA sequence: TGTGCCAGCAGCGCTCCAGGGGGAAGAGGAACTGAAGCTTTCTTT.

In nucleotides, the CDR3 is TGCGCCAGCAGCCTATCGGGACTTCCCAGCGAGCAGTACTTC. Translating gives CASSLSGLPSEQYF. V and J are TRBV5-1 and TRBJ2-7; possible D gene TRBD2, 6 bases. Germline assignment: CDR1 SGHRS and CDR2 YFSETQ. V was cut by 4 bases and J by 6 bases, with 17 bases left in between. The CDR3 covers 14 residues.

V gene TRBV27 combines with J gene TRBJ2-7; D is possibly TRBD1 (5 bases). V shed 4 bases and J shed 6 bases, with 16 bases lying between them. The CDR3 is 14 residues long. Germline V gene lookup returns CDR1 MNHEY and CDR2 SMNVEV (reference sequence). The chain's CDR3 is CASSWGRVPSEQYF. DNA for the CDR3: TGTGCCAGCAGTTGGGGCAGGGTCCCCTCCGAGCAGTACTTC.

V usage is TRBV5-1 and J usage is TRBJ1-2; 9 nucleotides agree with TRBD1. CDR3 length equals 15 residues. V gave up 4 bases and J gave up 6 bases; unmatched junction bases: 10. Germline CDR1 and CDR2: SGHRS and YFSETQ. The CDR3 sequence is CASSPGQGWGDGYTF. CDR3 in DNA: TGCGCCAGCAGCCCAGGACAGGGGTGGGGAGATGGCTACACCTTC.